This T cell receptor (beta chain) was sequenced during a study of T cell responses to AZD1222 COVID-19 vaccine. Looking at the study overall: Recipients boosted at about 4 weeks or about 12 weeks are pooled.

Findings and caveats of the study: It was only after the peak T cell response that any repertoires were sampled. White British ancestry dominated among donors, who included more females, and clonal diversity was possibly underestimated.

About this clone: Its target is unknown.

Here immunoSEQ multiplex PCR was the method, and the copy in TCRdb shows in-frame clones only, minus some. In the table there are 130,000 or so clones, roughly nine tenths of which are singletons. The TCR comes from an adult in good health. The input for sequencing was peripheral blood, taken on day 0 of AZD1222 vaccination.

The CDR3 here is CASSQESYRPSSGNTIYF. CDR3 in DNA: TGCGCCAGCAGCCAAGAATCATACAGACCTAGCTCTGGAAACACCATATATTTT. J is TRBJ1-3 and V is TRBV4-3; no firm D call. CDR3 length equals 18 residues. From germline, CDR1 is LGHNA and CDR2 YSLEER. V was cut by 0 bases and J by 0 bases, with 15 bases left in between.